The 5 T cell receptor beta chains below were found in one sample sequenced in a study of blood T cell repertoires in COVID-19. This table comes from immunoSEQ multiplex PCR, and its TCRdb copy is limited to in-frame clones, with some not included. The data show about 100,000 clones, 87% seen once. Material for sequencing was peripheral blood. The receptors come from a man younger than 45 in a cohort sampled during active COVID-19.

The V call is TRBV11-3, the J call TRBJ2-3, with D unclear. The germline gives CDR1 SGHNT, CDR2 YENEEA. V lost 5 bases, J lost 2 bases, and 11 bases lay in between. The CDR3 length is 14 residues. As DNA, the CDR3 is TGTGCCAGCAGCAGACTCGGTTCCACAGATACGCAGTATTTT. Encoded protein: CASSRLGSTDTQYF.

This clone was counted only a few times. V usage is TRBV4-1 and J usage is TRBJ1-5; D ambiguous. The V gene lost 0 bases and the J gene lost 2 bases, with 8 bases spanning the gap. The CDR3 length is 15 residues. Germline V gives CDR1 MGHRA, CDR2 YSYEKL. For the CDR3, the DNA is TGCGCCAGCAGCCAAGAGGTCCGGGGCAATCAGCCCCAGCATTTT. It translates to CASSQEVRGNQPQHF.

The sample holds a few counts of this clone. CDR3 sequence: CASGLVGEDRGPYNEQFF. CDR3 sequence (DNA): TGTGCTAGTGGTTTGGTAGGCGAGGACAGGGGCCCCTACAATGAGCAGTTCTTC. The V call is TRBV12-5, the J call TRBJ2-1, with TRBD1 matching 9 bases. CDR1 and CDR2 from the germline V gene are LGHNT and FRNRAP. With V trimmed by 0 bases and J by 2 bases, 8 bases remained unmatched. The CDR3 covers 18 residues.

The chain employs TRBV6-1 and TRBJ2-5, with D possibly matching TRBD2 (6 bases). The CDR3 is 15 residues long. Germline CDR1 reads MNHNS; CDR2 reads SASEGT. Trimming took 5 bases from V and 5 from J, leaving 18 bases between them. As DNA, the CDR3 is TGTGCCAGCAGTCCACCGCAGGGAGGCCACGAGACCCAGTACTTC. Protein product: CASSPPQGGHETQYF.

V usage is TRBV12-5 and J usage is TRBJ1-5; 7 bases map to TRBD1. The CDR3 spans 17 residues. V shed 3 bases and J 0 bases; nucleotides not matched to a gene: 8. The germline CDR1 and CDR2 sequences are LGHNT and FRNRAP. This chain's CDR3 is CASGFLTGSDSNQPQHF. The CDR3 region has the DNA TGTGCTAGTGGTTTCCTGACAGGGTCCGATAGCAATCAGCCCCAGCATTTT.